This TCR beta chain was documented in a study of blood T cell repertoires in COVID-19 (dated by TCRdb to 2019 to 2021). In terms of the full investigation: Samples from collaborators originated in the United States, Italy and Spain and spanned both the acute and convalescent phases of COVID-19. Where HLA class I and class II types were available, the types were taken from metadata supplied by the sample provider, not from assay-based typing. A freely available public database, intended as a resource for researchers studying the immune response to SARS-CoV-2, is where the repertoires were released. The sample metadata nearly always contained a de-identified subject ID, COVID-19 status, age in years and sex. Subjects who had been exposed to COVID-19, were actively infected with it, or had recovered from it provided the deeply sampled blood TCRbeta repertoires that made up the dataset. The samples were drawn from the first 160 participants of the ongoing ImmuneRACE study and from 1,200 or so subjects provided by 6 global collaborators. The material from the prospective study consisted of cDNA or gDNA derived from T cells, B-cell-depleted T cells, or PBMCs.

The collaborating institutions used their own protocols to collect whole blood in K2EDTA tubes. Collaborator samples were shipped for TCRbeta analysis as frozen whole blood, isolated PBMCs, or DNA extracted from either sample type. The immunoSEQ Assay, a bias-controlled multiplex PCR, was used to amplify TCRbeta CDR3 regions from genomic DNA. Per the original workflow: Within the assay, amplification of reference gene primers was used to estimate how many nucleated cells each sample contained. Sequence reads were collapsed and filtered to measure the absolute abundance of every unique TCRbeta CDR3 rearrangement. Productive Simpson clonality was computed per sample as the square root of Simpson's diversity index over productive rearrangements. This is the immuneACCESS table as TCRdb keeps it, with only in-frame sequences that have V and J called. A part of the clones is gone; compared with another copy, unresolved V genes explain less than half, and the rest is unexplained. V, J and clone size derive from that table, while D and trimming were established from the DNA sequence. The sample records roughly 39,000 clones, roughly 90% of which are singletons. The ten largest clones add up to 9.6% of the sample.

This clone was seen a handful of times. Its antigen remains undetermined. No base quality information exists; no much larger clone differs at one position. On the study overall, not on this receptor specifically: The amount of clinical and demographic metadata varied by source and participant and was provided uncurated.

Sequenced input: peripheral blood. This clonotype was sampled from a woman older than 75 with active COVID-19.

The CDR3 here reads CATSKILGGYTF. The nucleotide sequence is TGTGCCACCAGCAAGATTCTCGGTGGCTACACCTTC. The chain joins TRBV15 to TRBJ1-2; the D gene is unclear. In the germline V gene (reference sequence), CDR1 corresponds to LNHNV and CDR2 to YYDKDF. Its CDR3 holds 12 amino acids, cysteine through phenylalanine. Kept here is only the CDR3 DNA, which spans 36 bases and is read in frame from base 1. V is reduced by 4 bases and J by 7 bases, leaving a spacing of 10 bases between them.